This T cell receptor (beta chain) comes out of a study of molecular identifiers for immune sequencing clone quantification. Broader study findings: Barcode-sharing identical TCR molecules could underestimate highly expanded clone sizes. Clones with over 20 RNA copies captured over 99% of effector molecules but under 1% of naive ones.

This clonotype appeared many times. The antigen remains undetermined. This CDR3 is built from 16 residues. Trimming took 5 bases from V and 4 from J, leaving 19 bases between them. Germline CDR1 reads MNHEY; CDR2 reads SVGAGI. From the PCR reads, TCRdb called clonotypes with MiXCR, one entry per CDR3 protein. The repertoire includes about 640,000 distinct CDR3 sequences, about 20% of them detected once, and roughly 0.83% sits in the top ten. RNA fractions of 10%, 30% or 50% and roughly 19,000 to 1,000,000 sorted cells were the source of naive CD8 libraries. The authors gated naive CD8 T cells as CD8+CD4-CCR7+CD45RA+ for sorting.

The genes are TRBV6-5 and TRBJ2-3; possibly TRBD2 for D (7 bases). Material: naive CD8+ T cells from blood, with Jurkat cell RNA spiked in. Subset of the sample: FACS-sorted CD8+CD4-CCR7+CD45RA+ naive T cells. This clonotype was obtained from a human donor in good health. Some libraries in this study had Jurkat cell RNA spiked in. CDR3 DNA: TGTGCCAGCAGTCTCGGGGAGGGGGGAGTGGCAGATACGCAGTATTTT. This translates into CASSLGEGGVADTQYF.